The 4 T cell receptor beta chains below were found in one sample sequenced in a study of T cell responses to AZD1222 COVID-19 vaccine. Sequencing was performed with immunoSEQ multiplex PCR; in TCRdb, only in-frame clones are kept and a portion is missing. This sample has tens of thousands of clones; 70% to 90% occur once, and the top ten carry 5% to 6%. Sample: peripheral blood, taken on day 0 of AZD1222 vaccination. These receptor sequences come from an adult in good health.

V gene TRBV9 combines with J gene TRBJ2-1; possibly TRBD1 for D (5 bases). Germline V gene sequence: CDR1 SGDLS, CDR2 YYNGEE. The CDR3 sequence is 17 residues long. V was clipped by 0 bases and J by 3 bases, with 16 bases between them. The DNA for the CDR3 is TGTGCCAGCAGCGTAGAACTGGGGCCGCTTAACTACAATGAGCAGTTCTTC. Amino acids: CASSVELGPLNYNEQFF.

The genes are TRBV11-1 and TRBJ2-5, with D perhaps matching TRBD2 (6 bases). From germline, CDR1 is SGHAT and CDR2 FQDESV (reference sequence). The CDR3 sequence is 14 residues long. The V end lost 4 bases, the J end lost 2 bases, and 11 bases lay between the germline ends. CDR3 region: CASSSHGGQETQYF. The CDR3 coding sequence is TGTGCCAGCAGCTCTCACGGGGGTCAAGAGACCCAGTACTTC.

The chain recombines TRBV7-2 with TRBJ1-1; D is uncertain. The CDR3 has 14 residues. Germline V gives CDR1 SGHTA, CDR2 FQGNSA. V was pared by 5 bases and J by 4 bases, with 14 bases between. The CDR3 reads CASSIPNPGTEAFF. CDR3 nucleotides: TGTGCCAGCAGCATCCCGAACCCGGGCACTGAAGCTTTCTTT. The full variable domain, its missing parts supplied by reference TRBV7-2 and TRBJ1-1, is GAGVSQSPSNKVTEKGKDVELRCDPISGHTALYWYRQSLGQGLEFLIYFQGNSAPDKSGLPSDRFSAERTGGSVSTLTIQRTQQEDSAVYLCASSIPNPGTEAFFGQGTRLTVV.

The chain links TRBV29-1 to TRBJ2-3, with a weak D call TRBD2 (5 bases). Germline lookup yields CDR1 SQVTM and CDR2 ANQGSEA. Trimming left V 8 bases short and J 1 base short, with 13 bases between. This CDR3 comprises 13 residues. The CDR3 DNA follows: TGCAGCCTTAACGCGGGTGGCACAGATACGCAGTATTTT. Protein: CSLNAGGTDTQYF.